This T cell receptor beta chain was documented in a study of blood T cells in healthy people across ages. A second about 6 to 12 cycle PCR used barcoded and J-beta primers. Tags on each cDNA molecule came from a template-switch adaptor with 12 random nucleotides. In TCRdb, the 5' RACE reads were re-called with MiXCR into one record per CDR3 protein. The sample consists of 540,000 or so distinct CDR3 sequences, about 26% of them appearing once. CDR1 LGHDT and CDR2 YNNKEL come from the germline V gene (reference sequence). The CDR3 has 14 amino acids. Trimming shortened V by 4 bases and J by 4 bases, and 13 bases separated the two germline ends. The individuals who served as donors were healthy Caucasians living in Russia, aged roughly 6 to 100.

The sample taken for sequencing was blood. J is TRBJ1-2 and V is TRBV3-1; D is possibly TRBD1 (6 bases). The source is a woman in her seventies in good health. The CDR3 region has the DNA TGTGCCAGCAGCCCTCCACAGGGAAGCTATGGCTACACCTTC. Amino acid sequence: CASSPPQGSYGYTF.